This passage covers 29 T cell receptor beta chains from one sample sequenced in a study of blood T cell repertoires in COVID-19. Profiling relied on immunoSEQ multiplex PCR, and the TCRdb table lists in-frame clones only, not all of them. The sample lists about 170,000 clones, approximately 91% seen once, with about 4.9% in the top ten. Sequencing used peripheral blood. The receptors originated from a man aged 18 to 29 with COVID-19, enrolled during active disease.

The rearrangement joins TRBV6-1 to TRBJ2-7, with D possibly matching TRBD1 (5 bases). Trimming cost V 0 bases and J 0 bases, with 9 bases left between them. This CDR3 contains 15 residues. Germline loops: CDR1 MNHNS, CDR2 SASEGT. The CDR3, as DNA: TGTGCCAGCAGTGAAGCCGCACAGGTCTCCTACGAGCAGTACTTC. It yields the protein CASSEAAQVSYEQYF.

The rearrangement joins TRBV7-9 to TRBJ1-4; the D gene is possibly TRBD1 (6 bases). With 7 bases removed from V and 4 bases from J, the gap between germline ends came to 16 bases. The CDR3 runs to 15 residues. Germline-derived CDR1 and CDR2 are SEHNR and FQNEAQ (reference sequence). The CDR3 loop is CASTPGHTVNEKLFF. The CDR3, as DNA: TGTGCCAGCACACCGGGACACACCGTTAATGAAAAACTGTTTTTT. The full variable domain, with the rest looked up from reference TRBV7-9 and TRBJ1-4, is DTGVSQNPRHKITKRGQNVTFRCDPISEHNRLYWYRQTLGQGPEFLTYFQNEAQLEKSRLLSDRFSAERPKGSFSTLEIQRTEQGDSAMYLCASTPGHTVNEKLFFGSGTQLSVL.

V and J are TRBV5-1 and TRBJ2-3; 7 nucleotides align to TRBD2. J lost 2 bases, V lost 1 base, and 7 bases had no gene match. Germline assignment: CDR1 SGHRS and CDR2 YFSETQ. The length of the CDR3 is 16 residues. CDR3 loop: CASSLHRDYITDTQYF. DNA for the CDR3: TGCGCCAGCAGCTTGCACCGGGACTACATCACAGATACGCAGTATTTT.

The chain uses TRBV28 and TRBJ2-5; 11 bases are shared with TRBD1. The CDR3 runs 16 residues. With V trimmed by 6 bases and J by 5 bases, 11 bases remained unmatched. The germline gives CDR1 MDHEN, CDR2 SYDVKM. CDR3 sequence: CASSAPGTGGIETQYF. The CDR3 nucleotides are TGTGCCAGCAGCGCCCCCGGGACAGGGGGTATTGAGACCCAGTACTTC.

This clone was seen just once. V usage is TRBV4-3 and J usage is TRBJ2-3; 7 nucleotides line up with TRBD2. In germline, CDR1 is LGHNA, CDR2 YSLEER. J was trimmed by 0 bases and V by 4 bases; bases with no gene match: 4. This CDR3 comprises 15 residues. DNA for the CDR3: TGCGCCAGCAGCCGTCGGGAGGTTAGCACAGATACGCAGTATTTT. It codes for CASSRREVSTDTQYF.

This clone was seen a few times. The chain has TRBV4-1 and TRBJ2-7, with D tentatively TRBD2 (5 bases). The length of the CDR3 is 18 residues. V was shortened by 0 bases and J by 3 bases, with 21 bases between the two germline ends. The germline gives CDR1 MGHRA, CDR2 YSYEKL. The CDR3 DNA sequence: TGCGCCAGCAGCCAAGAAGTAAGGGCGGGCGGTTCCCTCTACGAGCAGTACTTC. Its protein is CASSQEVRAGGSLYEQYF.

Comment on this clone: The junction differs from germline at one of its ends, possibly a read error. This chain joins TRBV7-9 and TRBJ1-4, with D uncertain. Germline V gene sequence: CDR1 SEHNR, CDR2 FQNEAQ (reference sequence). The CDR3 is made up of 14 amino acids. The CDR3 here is CASNPAATNEKLLF. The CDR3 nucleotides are TGTGCCAGCAACCCCGCTGCAACTAATGAAAAACTGCTTTTT.

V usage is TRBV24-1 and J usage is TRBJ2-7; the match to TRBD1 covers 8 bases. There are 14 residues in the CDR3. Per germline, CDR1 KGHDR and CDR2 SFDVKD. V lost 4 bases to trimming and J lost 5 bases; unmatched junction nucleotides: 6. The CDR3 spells CATSDPGQGNEQYF. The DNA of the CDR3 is TGTGCCACCAGTGACCCCGGACAGGGTAACGAGCAGTACTTC.

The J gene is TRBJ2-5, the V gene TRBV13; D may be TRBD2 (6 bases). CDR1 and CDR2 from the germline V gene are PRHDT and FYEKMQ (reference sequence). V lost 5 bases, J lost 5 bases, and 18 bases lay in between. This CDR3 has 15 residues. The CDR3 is CASSRGAGRRETQYF. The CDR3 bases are TGTGCCAGCAGCCGCGGGGCAGGGAGAAGGGAGACCCAGTACTTC.

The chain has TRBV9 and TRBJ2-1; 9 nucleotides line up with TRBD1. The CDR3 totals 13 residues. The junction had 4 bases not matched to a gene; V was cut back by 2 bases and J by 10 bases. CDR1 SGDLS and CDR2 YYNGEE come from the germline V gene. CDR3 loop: CASSVAGQGEQFF. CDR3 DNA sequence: TGTGCCAGCAGCGTGGCGGGACAGGGAGAGCAGTTCTTC.

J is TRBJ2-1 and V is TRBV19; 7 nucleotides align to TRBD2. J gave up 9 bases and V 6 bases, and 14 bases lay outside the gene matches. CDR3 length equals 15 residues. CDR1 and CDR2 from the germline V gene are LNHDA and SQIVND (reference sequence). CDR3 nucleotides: TGTGCCAGTAGCTTCTCTAGCGGCCCTCTTACTGAGCAGTTCTTC. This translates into CASSFSSGPLTEQFF.

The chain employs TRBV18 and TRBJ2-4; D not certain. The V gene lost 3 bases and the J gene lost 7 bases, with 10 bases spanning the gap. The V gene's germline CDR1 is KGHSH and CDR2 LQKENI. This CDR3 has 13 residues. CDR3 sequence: CASSPVSRNIQYF. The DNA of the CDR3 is TGTGCCAGCTCACCGGTATCCAGGAACATTCAGTACTTC.

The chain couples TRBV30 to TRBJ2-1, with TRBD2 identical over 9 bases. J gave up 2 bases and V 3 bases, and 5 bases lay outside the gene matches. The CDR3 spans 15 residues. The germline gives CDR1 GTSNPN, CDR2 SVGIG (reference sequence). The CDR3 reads CAWRRLAATYNEQFF. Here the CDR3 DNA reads TGTGCCTGGAGGCGACTAGCGGCTACCTACAATGAGCAGTTCTTC.

CDR3 sequence reads: CASSLFAGLMGNQPQHF. The CDR3 DNA reads TGTGCCAGCAGTTTATTTGCAGGGTTAATGGGCAATCAGCCCCAGCATTTT. This chain uses TRBV27 with TRBJ1-5; D is perhaps TRBD1 (5 bases). This CDR3 contains 17 residues. Germline CDR1 and CDR2: MNHEY and SMNVEV (reference sequence). The ends were cut back, 1 base at V and 2 bases at J, with 15 bases in the middle.

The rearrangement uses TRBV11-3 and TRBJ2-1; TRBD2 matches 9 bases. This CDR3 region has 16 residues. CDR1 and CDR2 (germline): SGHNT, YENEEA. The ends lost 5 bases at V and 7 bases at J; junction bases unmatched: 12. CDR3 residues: CASSLGVSGSWNEQFF. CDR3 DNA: TGTGCCAGCAGCCTCGGGGTTAGCGGGAGTTGGAATGAGCAGTTCTTC. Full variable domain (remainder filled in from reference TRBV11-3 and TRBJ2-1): EAGVVQSPRYKIIEKKQPVAFWCNPISGHNTLYWYLQNLGQGPELLIRYENEEAVDDSQLPKDRFSAERLKGVDSTLKIQPAELGDSAVYLCASSLGVSGSWNEQFFGPGTRLTVL.

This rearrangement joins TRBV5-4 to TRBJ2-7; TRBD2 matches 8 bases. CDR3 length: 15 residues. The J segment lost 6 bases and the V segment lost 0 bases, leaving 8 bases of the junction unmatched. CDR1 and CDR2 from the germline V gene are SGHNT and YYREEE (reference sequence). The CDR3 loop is CASSLEEREIREQYF. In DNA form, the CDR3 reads TGTGCCAGCAGCTTGGAAGAGCGGGAGATCCGCGAGCAGTACTTC.

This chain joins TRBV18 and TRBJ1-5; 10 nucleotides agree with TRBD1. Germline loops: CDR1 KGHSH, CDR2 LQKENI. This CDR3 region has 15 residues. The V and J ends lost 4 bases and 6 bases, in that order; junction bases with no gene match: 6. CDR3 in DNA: TGTGCCAGCTCACTAGGGACAGGGGATGTTCAGCCCCAGCATTTT. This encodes CASSLGTGDVQPQHF.

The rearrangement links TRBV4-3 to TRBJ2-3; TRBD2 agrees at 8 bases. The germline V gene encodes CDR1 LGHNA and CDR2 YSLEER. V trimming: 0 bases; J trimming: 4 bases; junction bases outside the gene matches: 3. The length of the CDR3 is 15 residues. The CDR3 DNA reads TGCGCCAGCAGCCAAGAGGCGGGGGGCGCAGATACGCAGTATTTT. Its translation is CASSQEAGGADTQYF.

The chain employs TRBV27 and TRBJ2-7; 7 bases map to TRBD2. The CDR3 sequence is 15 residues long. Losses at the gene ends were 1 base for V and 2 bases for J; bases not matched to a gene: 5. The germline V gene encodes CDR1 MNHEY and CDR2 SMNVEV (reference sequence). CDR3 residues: CASSLFPSGTYEQYF. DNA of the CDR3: TGTGCCAGCAGTTTATTCCCTAGCGGAACCTACGAGCAGTACTTC.

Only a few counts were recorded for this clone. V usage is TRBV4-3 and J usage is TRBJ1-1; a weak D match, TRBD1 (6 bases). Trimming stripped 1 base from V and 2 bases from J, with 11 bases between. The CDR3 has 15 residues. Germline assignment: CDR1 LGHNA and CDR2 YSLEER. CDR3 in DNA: TGCGCCAGCAGCCAAGGTTTGACAGGAAACACTGAAGCTTTCTTT. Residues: CASSQGLTGNTEAFF.

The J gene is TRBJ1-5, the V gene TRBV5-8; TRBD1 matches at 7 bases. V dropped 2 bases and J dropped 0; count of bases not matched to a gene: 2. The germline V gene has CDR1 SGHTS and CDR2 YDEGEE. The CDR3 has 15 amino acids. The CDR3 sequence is CASSFDRDSNQPQHF. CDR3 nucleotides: TGTGCCAGCAGCTTCGACAGGGATAGCAATCAGCCCCAGCATTTT.

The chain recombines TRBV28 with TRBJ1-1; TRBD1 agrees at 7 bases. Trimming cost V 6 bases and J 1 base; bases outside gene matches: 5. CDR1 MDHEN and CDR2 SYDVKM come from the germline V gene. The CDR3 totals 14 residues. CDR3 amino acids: CASRVRTGNTEAFF. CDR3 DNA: TGTGCCAGCAGAGTAAGGACAGGGAACACTGAAGCTTTCTTT.

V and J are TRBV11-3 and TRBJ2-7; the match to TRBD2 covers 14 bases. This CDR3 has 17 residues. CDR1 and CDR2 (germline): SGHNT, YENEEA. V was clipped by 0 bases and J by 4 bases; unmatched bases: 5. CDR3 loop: CASSLDEGTSGSYEQYF. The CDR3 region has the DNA TGTGCCAGCAGCTTAGACGAGGGGACTAGCGGGAGTTACGAGCAGTACTTC.

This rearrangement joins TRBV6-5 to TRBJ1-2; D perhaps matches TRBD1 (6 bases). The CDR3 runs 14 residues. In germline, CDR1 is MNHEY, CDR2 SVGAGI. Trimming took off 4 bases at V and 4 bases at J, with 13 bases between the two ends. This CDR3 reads CASSFANRAYGYTF. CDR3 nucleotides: TGTGCCAGCAGTTTTGCCAACAGGGCCTATGGCTACACCTTC.

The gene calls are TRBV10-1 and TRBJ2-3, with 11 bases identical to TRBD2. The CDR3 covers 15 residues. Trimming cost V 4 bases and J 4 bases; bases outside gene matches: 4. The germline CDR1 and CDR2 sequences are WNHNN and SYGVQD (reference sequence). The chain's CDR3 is CASSGLAGSPDTQYF. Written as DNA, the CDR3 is TGCGCCAGCAGTGGACTAGCGGGATCACCAGATACGCAGTATTTT.

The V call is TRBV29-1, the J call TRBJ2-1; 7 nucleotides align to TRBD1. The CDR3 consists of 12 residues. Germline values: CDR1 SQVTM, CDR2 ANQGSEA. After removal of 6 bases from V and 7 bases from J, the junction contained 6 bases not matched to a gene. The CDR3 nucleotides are TGCAGCGTCGCTACAGGGGAGAATGAGCAGTTCTTC. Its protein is CSVATGENEQFF.

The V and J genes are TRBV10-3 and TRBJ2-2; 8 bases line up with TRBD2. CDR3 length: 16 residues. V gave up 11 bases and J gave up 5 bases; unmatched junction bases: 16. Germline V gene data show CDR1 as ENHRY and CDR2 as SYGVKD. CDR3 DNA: TGTGCCTCCATCGGCGGGTCGGGACTAGGGACCGGGGAGCTGTTTTTT. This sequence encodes CASIGGSGLGTGELFF.

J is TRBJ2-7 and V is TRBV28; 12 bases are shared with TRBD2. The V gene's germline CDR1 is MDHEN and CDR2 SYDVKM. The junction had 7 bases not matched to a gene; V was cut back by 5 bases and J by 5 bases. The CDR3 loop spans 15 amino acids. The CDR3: CASSPLAGGPNEQYF. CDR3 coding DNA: TGTGCCAGCAGTCCGCTAGCGGGAGGGCCAAACGAGCAGTACTTC.

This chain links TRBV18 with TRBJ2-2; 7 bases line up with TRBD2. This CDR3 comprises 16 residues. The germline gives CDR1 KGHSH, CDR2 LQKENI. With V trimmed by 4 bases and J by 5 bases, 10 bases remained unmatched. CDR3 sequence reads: CASSLYATSPTGELFF. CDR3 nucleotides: TGTGCCAGCTCACTTTACGCGACTAGCCCAACCGGGGAGCTGTTTTTT.